This is a list of T cell receptor beta chains from one sample in a study of CD8+ T cells in alopecia areata. The protocol was immunoSEQ multiplex PCR, while the TCRdb copy is restricted to in-frame clones and leaves out a portion. Counted here are about 200,000 clones, around two fifths occurring once; the ten biggest clones make up around 0.48%. The source material was CD4+ T cells sorted from blood, sampled between weeks 30 and 35, from a patient treated with tofacitinib. The receptor set was obtained from a human donor with alopecia areata. Each CDR3 is given with its conserved first and last residue. D genes are given only for firm matches. Expanded clones get a size class; other rows say once, few or many, or leave the size out.

v_gene: TRBV29-1; abundance: .; j_gene: TRBJ1-4; d_gene: .; CDR3aa: CSVVGQDNEKLFF; CDR3nt: TGCAGCGTTGTTGGCCAGGATAATGAAAAACTGTTTTTT
v_gene: TRBV6-5; abundance: few; j_gene: TRBJ1-2; d_gene: .; CDR3aa: CASSYRGLHMPGYTF; CDR3nt: TGTGCCAGCAGTTATCGGGGACTACATATGCCCGGCTACACCTTC
v_gene: TRBV28; abundance: few; j_gene: TRBJ2-7; d_gene: .; CDR3aa: CASKSLWAYEQYF; CDR3nt: TGTGCCAGCAAGTCCCTTTGGGCCTACGAGCAGTACTTC
v_gene: TRBV10-3; abundance: .; j_gene: TRBJ1-1; d_gene: .; CDR3aa: CAIRTPAGNTEAFF; CDR3nt: TGTGCCATCAGAACTCCGGCAGGTAACACTGAAGCTTTCTTT
v_gene: TRBV29-1; abundance: .; j_gene: TRBJ1-2; d_gene: TRBD1; CDR3aa: CSVEGQGSVGYGYTF; CDR3nt: TGCAGCGTTGAGGGACAGGGCAGCGTCGGGTATGGCTACACCTTC
v_gene: TRBV19; abundance: few; j_gene: TRBJ1-2; d_gene: TRBD1; CDR3aa: CASSKPSTGGYGYTF; CDR3nt: TGTGCCAGTAGCAAGCCATCGACAGGGGGCTATGGCTACACCTTC
v_gene: TRBV6-5; abundance: .; j_gene: TRBJ1-1; d_gene: .; CDR3aa: CASSYAGRLNTEAFF; CDR3nt: TGTGCCAGCAGTTACGCGGGACGGTTGAACACTGAAGCTTTCTTT
v_gene: TRBV4-1; abundance: .; j_gene: TRBJ2-1; d_gene: .; CDR3aa: CASSQEIRSSYNEQFF; CDR3nt: TGCGCCAGCAGCCAAGAAATCAGGAGCTCCTACAATGAGCAGTTCTTC
v_gene: TRBV18; abundance: few; j_gene: TRBJ2-6; d_gene: .; CDR3aa: CASSPQYSGANVLTF; CDR3nt: TGTGCCAGCTCACCACAGTACTCTGGGGCCAACGTCCTGACTTTC
v_gene: TRBV7-2; abundance: .; j_gene: TRBJ1-1; d_gene: .; CDR3aa: CASSSPRAWGGTEAFF; CDR3nt: TGTGCCAGCAGCTCACCGAGGGCGTGGGGTGGCACTGAAGCTTTCTTT
v_gene: TRBV7-2; abundance: .; j_gene: TRBJ2-7; d_gene: .; CDR3aa: CASSLAERAPQYF; CDR3nt: TGTGCCAGCAGCTTAGCGGAGCGGGCCCCCCAGTACTTC
v_gene: TRBV19; abundance: .; j_gene: TRBJ2-7; d_gene: TRBD2; CDR3aa: CASRPTAGVKYEQYF; CDR3nt: TGTGCCAGTAGGCCTACAGCGGGAGTGAAATACGAGCAGTACTTC
v_gene: TRBV11-2; abundance: .; j_gene: TRBJ2-1; d_gene: TRBD2; CDR3aa: CASSLGLAGIYNEQFF; CDR3nt: TGTGCCAGCAGCTTAGGCTTAGCGGGAATTTACAATGAGCAGTTCTTC
v_gene: TRBV5-6; abundance: .; j_gene: TRBJ1-1; d_gene: .; CDR3aa: CASSPAPNTEAFF; CDR3nt: TGTGCCAGCAGCCCTGCCCCGAACACTGAAGCTTTCTTT
v_gene: TRBV10-3; abundance: .; j_gene: TRBJ2-7; d_gene: .; CDR3aa: CAISAVTYEQYF; CDR3nt: TGTGCCATCAGTGCGGTTACCTACGAGCAGTACTTC
v_gene: TRBV5-4; abundance: .; j_gene: TRBJ1-2; d_gene: .; CDR3aa: CASSLTENGYTF; CDR3nt: TGTGCCAGCAGCCTGACAGAGAATGGCTACACCTTC
v_gene: TRBV30; abundance: .; j_gene: TRBJ2-2; d_gene: .; CDR3aa: CAWSVSLNTGELFF; CDR3nt: TGTGCCTGGAGTGTAAGTCTCAACACCGGGGAGCTGTTTTTT
v_gene: TRBV7-9; abundance: .; j_gene: TRBJ1-1; d_gene: .; CDR3aa: CASSWGVKTEAFF; CDR3nt: TGTGCCAGCAGCTGGGGGGTTAAGACTGAAGCTTTCTTT
v_gene: TRBV6-1; abundance: .; j_gene: TRBJ2-6; d_gene: .; CDR3aa: CASIRLAGANVLTF; CDR3nt: TGTGCCAGCATTCGCCTGGCTGGGGCCAACGTCCTGACTTTC
v_gene: TRBV6-1; abundance: .; j_gene: TRBJ1-1; d_gene: .; CDR3aa: CASSDQVMNTEAFF; CDR3nt: TGTGCCAGCAGTGACCAGGTGATGAACACTGAAGCTTTCTTT
v_gene: TRBV29-1; abundance: few; j_gene: TRBJ2-6; d_gene: .; CDR3aa: CSVVQGPGANVLTF; CDR3nt: TGCAGCGTTGTACAGGGTCCCGGGGCCAACGTCCTGACTTTC
v_gene: TRBV9; abundance: .; j_gene: TRBJ2-1; d_gene: TRBD1; CDR3aa: CASSGQGIYNEQFF; CDR3nt: TGTGCCAGCAGCGGACAGGGGATATACAATGAGCAGTTCTTC
v_gene: TRBV10-3; abundance: few; j_gene: TRBJ2-1; d_gene: .; CDR3aa: CAIQGGNEQFF; CDR3nt: TGTGCCATCCAGGGAGGCAATGAGCAGTTCTTC
v_gene: TRBV5-1; abundance: few; j_gene: TRBJ2-3; d_gene: TRBD2; CDR3aa: CASSSSLASGSTDTQYF; CDR3nt: TGCGCCAGCAGCTCTTCGCTAGCTAGCGGGAGCACAGATACGCAGTATTTT
v_gene: TRBV30; abundance: .; j_gene: TRBJ1-2; d_gene: TRBD1; CDR3aa: CAWSVAGTGNYGYTF; CDR3nt: TGTGCCTGGAGTGTCGCCGGGACAGGCAACTATGGCTACACCTTC
v_gene: TRBV2; abundance: few; j_gene: TRBJ2-7; d_gene: TRBD1; CDR3aa: CAGRQGAYEQYF; CDR3nt: TGTGCCGGCAGACAGGGAGCCTACGAGCAGTACTTC
v_gene: TRBV5-6; abundance: .; j_gene: TRBJ2-3; d_gene: .; CDR3aa: CASSLIADTQYF; CDR3nt: TGTGCCAGCAGCTTGATCGCAGATACGCAGTATTTT
v_gene: TRBV4-2; abundance: few; j_gene: TRBJ1-1; d_gene: TRBD1; CDR3aa: CASSYTGAGAEAFF; CDR3nt: TGTGCCAGCAGCTATACAGGGGCCGGGGCTGAAGCTTTCTTT
v_gene: TRBV29-1; abundance: few; j_gene: TRBJ1-5; d_gene: .; CDR3aa: CSVGFPQHF; CDR3nt: TGCAGCGTTGGGTTTCCCCAGCATTTT
v_gene: TRBV7-6; abundance: few; j_gene: TRBJ2-1; d_gene: TRBD2; CDR3aa: CASSLMAGGYNEQFF; CDR3nt: TGTGCCAGCAGCTTAATGGCGGGAGGATACAATGAGCAGTTCTTC
v_gene: TRBV14; abundance: few; j_gene: TRBJ2-2; d_gene: .; CDR3aa: CASSQDMRAGELFF; CDR3nt: TGTGCCAGCAGCCAAGATATGAGAGCCGGGGAGCTGTTTTTT
v_gene: TRBV18; abundance: .; j_gene: TRBJ2-4; d_gene: .; CDR3aa: CASSPGDLAKNIQYF; CDR3nt: TGTGCCAGCTCACCAGGGGACCTAGCCAAAAACATTCAGTACTTC
v_gene: TRBV19; abundance: few; j_gene: TRBJ2-2; d_gene: .; CDR3aa: CASSRANTGELFF; CDR3nt: TGTGCCAGTAGCAGGGCGAACACCGGGGAGCTGTTTTTT
v_gene: TRBV5-4; abundance: .; j_gene: TRBJ2-1; d_gene: TRBD2; CDR3aa: CASSVGLAGPYNEQFF; CDR3nt: TGTGCCAGCAGCGTAGGACTAGCGGGGCCGTACAATGAGCAGTTCTTC
v_gene: TRBV30; abundance: few; j_gene: TRBJ2-4; d_gene: TRBD1; CDR3aa: CAWTGQGLAKNIQYF; CDR3nt: TGTGCCTGGACAGGACAGGGGTTAGCCAAAAACATTCAGTACTTC
v_gene: TRBV6-5; abundance: .; j_gene: TRBJ1-1; d_gene: TRBD1; CDR3aa: CASRPRGTTEAFF; CDR3nt: TGTGCCAGCAGACCCAGGGGGACGACTGAAGCTTTCTTT
v_gene: TRBV15; abundance: .; j_gene: TRBJ2-7; d_gene: .; CDR3aa: CATSSGLTSLDEQYF; CDR3nt: TGTGCCACCAGCAGTGGACTGACCTCACTGGACGAGCAGTACTTC
v_gene: TRBV29-1; abundance: few; j_gene: TRBJ1-2; d_gene: .; CDR3aa: CSVGRGNYGYTF; CDR3nt: TGCAGCGTCGGACGGGGAAACTATGGCTACACCTTC
v_gene: TRBV7-2; abundance: few; j_gene: TRBJ2-1; d_gene: .; CDR3aa: CASSLEAGTRNEQFF; CDR3nt: TGTGCCAGCAGCTTAGAGGCTGGGACTCGAAATGAGCAGTTCTTC
v_gene: TRBV15; abundance: once; j_gene: TRBJ1-4; d_gene: .; CDR3aa: CATSRHTGFVNEKLFF; CDR3nt: TGTGCCACCAGCAGACACACAGGGTTTGTTAATGAAAAACTGTTTTTT
v_gene: TRBV2; abundance: .; j_gene: TRBJ2-3; d_gene: TRBD1; CDR3aa: CASRLGQGQITDTQYF; CDR3nt: TGTGCCAGCAGACTCGGACAGGGGCAAATCACAGATACGCAGTATTTT
v_gene: TRBV30; abundance: .; j_gene: TRBJ2-1; d_gene: TRBD1; CDR3aa: CAWGTGSREQFF; CDR3nt: TGTGCCTGGGGGACAGGCTCGCGTGAGCAGTTCTTC